This TCR beta chain was obtained from a study of T cells in Graves' hyperthyroidism and ophthalmopathy. This clonotype came up many times. Amplified TCR beta CDR3 regions came from RNA transcripts. When the TCR CDR3 underwent first-round RT-PCR, the HTBI primer set was used. TCRdb processed the multiplex PCR reads anew with MiXCR; each CDR3 protein has one entry. The table includes about 710,000 distinct CDR3 sequences, approximately 16% detected once. Germline CDR1 reads SGHNT; CDR2 reads YYREEE (reference sequence). V was cut by 2 bases and J by 4 bases, with 15 bases left in between. CDR3 length: 15 amino acids. Graves' hyperthyroidism is called stable when ophthalmopathy does not progress within 18 months. The study excluded patients with uncontrolled infection, other autoimmune disease, pregnancy or lactation. From more than 8 ml of fresh peripheral blood, PBMCs were isolated.

V and J are TRBV5-4 and TRBJ1-2, with D uncertain. The sequence derives from a man aged 18 to 29 with Graves' hyperthyroidism. Sequenced material: blood. CDR3 loop: CASSLVGSILYGYTF. The CDR3 DNA follows: TGTGCCAGCAGCTTAGTTGGGTCAATACTCTATGGCTACACCTTC.